This note documents a single T cell receptor beta chain sequence. Its antigen remains unidentified. Each CDR3 protein gets one entry after TCRdb re-called the RT-PCR reads with MiXCR. This sample yields 800,000 or so distinct CDR3 sequences, of which 21% are seen a single time; more than 8.5% belongs to the top ten. The data derive from a study of response to subunit inactivated influenza vaccine. Study-wide results and caveats: It was suggested by the authors that few new T cells are recruited by each seasonal influenza vaccination.

This CDR3 has 15 amino acids. V lost 0 bases to trimming and J lost 3 bases, with 13 bases between them. Germline V gene sequence: CDR1 DFQATT, CDR2 SNEGSKA (reference sequence). The chain uses TRBV20-1 and TRBJ2-3, with a possible D match to TRBD1 (6 bases). The receptor's source is a man aged 50-59 years who received an inactivated influenza vaccine. The sequencing here drew on PBMCs from blood, taken 5 days after vaccination. CDR3 in amino acids: CSARDGRQGTDTQYF. For the CDR3, the DNA is TGCAGTGCTAGAGATGGACGCCAGGGGACAGATACGCAGTATTTT.